This TCR beta chain was observed in a study of response to subunit inactivated influenza vaccine. Notes on the study in general: Few new T cells, the authors suggested, are recruited by each seasonal influenza vaccination.

The CDR3 covers 13 residues. Trimming shortened V by 4 bases and J by 3 bases, and 10 bases separated the two germline ends. CDR1 LGHNA and CDR2 YSLEER come from the germline V gene. Comments on this clonotype: What it binds is unknown.

MiXCR, run by TCRdb on the RT-PCR reads, gives a single entry per CDR3 protein. Altogether about 540,000 distinct CDR3 sequences are present, around 21% being singletons, with the ten largest covering approximately 2.9%. These data were also reused for a study on T cells expressing NK-cell markers. That paper states: UMIs accompanied the 5'RACE template switching by which TCR beta cDNA was made. Serological testing identified most of the eight sequenced donors as HCMV-seropositive and one as seronegative. Restriction of the sorted population to alpha-beta TCR T cells was achieved in several experiments with an anti-gamma-delta TCR antibody.

The chain uses TRBV4-3 and TRBJ2-7, with D possibly TRBD1 on 5 matching bases. The specimen was CD4+ T cells sorted from PBMCs, collected about 11 days after vaccination. The origin of this receptor is a man in his fifties who received an inactivated influenza vaccine. The CDR3 loop is CASSRATDYEQYF. The CDR3 DNA is TGCGCCAGCAGCCGTGCGACAGACTACGAGCAGTACTTC.